The rows below give T cell receptor beta chains drawn from one sample of a study of CD8+ T cells in alopecia areata. Clones were read by immunoSEQ multiplex PCR, and TCRdb kept only the in-frame ones, dropping some. This table has around 270,000 clones, roughly 60% appearing once. Here the sequenced sample was CD4+ T cells sorted from blood, taken at week 24, from a patient treated with tofacitinib. These receptors came from a human donor with alopecia areata. Both conserved end residues are part of each CDR3. The order of the fields is V gene, J gene, clone size, D gene, CDR3 protein, CDR3 DNA. The D gene is left open where the match is weak. Clone size is given for some rows only: seen once, a few or many times, or a class if the clone is expanded.

V: TRBV7-2
J: TRBJ1-2
size: .
D: .
CDR3: CASSARQSLLGYTF
DNA: TGTGCCAGCAGCGCCCGACAGTCGCTATTAGGCTACACCTTC

V: TRBV10-3
J: TRBJ2-3
size: .
D: .
CDR3: CAIHPELTDTQYF
DNA: TGTGCCATCCACCCAGAACTCACAGATACGCAGTATTTT

V: TRBV6-5
J: TRBJ2-5
size: few
D: .
CDR3: CASSLRGEGAQYF
DNA: TGTGCCAGCAGCCTCAGGGGAGAAGGAGCCCAGTACTTC

V: TRBV23-1
J: TRBJ2-7
size: few
D: TRBD1
CDR3: CASSQRGFGTDSYEQYF
DNA: TGCGCCAGCAGTCAAAGGGGTTTTGGGACAGACTCCTACGAGCAGTACTTC

V: TRBV30
J: TRBJ1-1
size: .
D: .
CDR3: CAWGGTGLFGAFF
DNA: TGTGCCTGGGGGGGTACAGGACTCTTCGGTGCTTTCTTT

V: TRBV4-3
J: TRBJ2-7
size: .
D: TRBD1
CDR3: CASSQGTGALGEQYF
DNA: TGCGCCAGCAGCCAAGGAACAGGGGCTTTGGGCGAGCAGTACTTC

V: TRBV2
J: TRBJ1-2
size: few
D: TRBD1
CDR3: CASSADRGGYTF
DNA: TGTGCCAGCAGCGCGGACAGGGGAGGCTACACCTTC

V: TRBV18
J: TRBJ2-5
size: .
D: TRBD2
CDR3: CASSPRPLAGVVAETQYF
DNA: TGTGCCAGCTCACCCCGGCCACTAGCGGGGGTCGTTGCAGAGACCCAGTACTTC

V: TRBV7-2
J: TRBJ2-5
size: .
D: TRBD2
CDR3: CASSFGRLAGGRKTQYF
DNA: TGTGCCAGCAGCTTTGGGAGGCTAGCGGGGGGGCGGAAGACCCAGTACTTC

V: TRBV30
J: TRBJ1-2
size: .
D: .
CDR3: CAWEPGPDYGYTF
DNA: TGTGCCTGGGAGCCGGGTCCGGACTATGGCTACACCTTC

V: TRBV28
J: TRBJ2-7
size: .
D: .
CDR3: CASTQRPTASYEQYF
DNA: TGTGCCAGCACCCAAAGACCGACAGCTTCCTACGAGCAGTACTTC

V: TRBV2
J: TRBJ1-2
size: .
D: .
CDR3: CASSVASSYGYTF
DNA: TGTGCCAGCAGTGTTGCCAGCTCCTATGGCTACACCTTC